What follows are 26 T cell receptor beta chains derived from one specimen sequenced in a study of blood T cells in healthy people across ages. Together with a sample-barcoded 5' primer, a J-beta primer mix was included in a second PCR lasting about 7 to 12 cycles. TCRdb called the 5' RACE reads again in MiXCR, with one record for every CDR3 protein. This table holds about 1.5 million distinct CDR3 sequences, 35% to 45% found once. The sample comprised blood. Source of these receptors: a woman aged 18-29 years in good health.

This clonotype has only a few counts. V and J are TRBV4-1 and TRBJ2-1; perhaps D is TRBD1 or TRBD2 (5 bases each). The germline CDR1 and CDR2 sequences are MGHRA and YSYEKL. The CDR3 length is 17 residues. The germline V and J ends were trimmed by 5 bases and 1 base, with 18 bases remaining between them. The CDR3 region is CASSSRGVDRSYNEQFF. CDR3 nucleotides: TGCGCCAGCAGCAGTAGGGGAGTTGACCGGTCCTACAATGAGCAGTTCTTC.

This clonotype has more than one count but fewer than ten. The V call is TRBV29-1, the J call TRBJ2-3; D unclear. V was trimmed by 0 bases and J by 6 bases, leaving 13 bases between them. Germline lookup yields CDR1 SQVTM and CDR2 ANQGSEA. CDR3 size: 14 residues. CDR3: CSVEDHVVLDTQYF. The CDR3 nucleotides are TGCAGCGTTGAAGATCATGTCGTTCTGGATACGCAGTATTTT.

Comment on this clonotype: A junction end diverges from the germline sequence, so it may reflect a read error. The chain employs TRBV29-1 and TRBJ2-3; 10 bases line up with TRBD2. This CDR3 has 14 residues. CDR1 and CDR2 (germline): SQVTM, ANQGSEA. The CDR3 DNA reads TGCAGCGTTGATTCTAGCGGGAGCACGGATACGCAGTATTTT. It specifies CSVDSSGSTDTQYF.

The V gene is TRBV7-2, the J gene TRBJ1-6; D possibly corresponds to TRBD1 (6 bases). Germline V lookup: CDR1 SGHTA, CDR2 FQGNSA. The CDR3 loop spans 15 amino acids. V was pared by 0 bases and J by 10 bases, with 13 bases between. CDR3 loop: CASSLAAWGGSPLHF. DNA of the CDR3: TGTGCCAGCAGCTTAGCTGCCTGGGGGGGCTCACCCCTCCACTTT.

This clonotype has only a few counts. The genes are TRBV20-1 and TRBJ2-1; 10 positions match TRBD1. The V gene end was trimmed by 6 bases and the J gene end by 5 bases; junction bases not matched to a gene: 7. CDR3 length equals 14 residues. Germline CDR1 reads DFQATT; CDR2 reads SNEGSKA (reference sequence). The CDR3 sequence is CSATTGTGDNEQFF. The CDR3 DNA follows: TGCAGTGCAACAACCGGGACAGGGGACAATGAGCAGTTCTTC.

This clonotype turned up a few times. This sequence joins TRBV27 and TRBJ2-7; D possibly corresponds to TRBD2 (5 bases). The CDR3 runs 14 residues. Germline V gives CDR1 MNHEY, CDR2 SMNVEV (reference sequence). V was trimmed by 4 bases and J by 2 bases, leaving 12 bases between them. CDR3 loop: CASSSGFYAYEQYF. The CDR3 nucleotides read TGTGCCAGCAGTTCGGGGTTTTACGCCTACGAGCAGTACTTC.

In its sample, this clonotype was seen a few times. The chain has TRBV7-6 and TRBJ2-1; D unresolved. V was trimmed by 7 bases and J by 5 bases, leaving 12 bases between them. CDR1 and CDR2 from the germline V gene are SGHVS and FNYEAQ. The CDR3 contains 13 residues. The CDR3 spells CASTQGPHNEQFF. The CDR3 DNA is TGTGCCAGCACTCAAGGGCCCCACAATGAGCAGTTCTTC.

This clonotype has a handful of counts. The J gene is TRBJ2-3, the V gene TRBV7-9; 9 nucleotides agree with TRBD1. The germline CDR1 and CDR2 sequences are SEHNR and FQNEAQ (reference sequence). With 1 base clipped from V and 2 bases from J, the junction kept 1 base outside the gene matches. The CDR3 sequence is 15 residues long. DNA of the CDR3: TGTGCCAGCAGCTTAGGACAGGGGGACACAGATACGCAGTATTTT. This encodes CASSLGQGDTDTQYF.

The J gene is TRBJ1-1, the V gene TRBV6-2 or TRBV6-3; 8 bases agree with TRBD1. Germline CDR1 MNHEY, CDR2 SVGEGT. The junction had 21 bases not matched to a gene; V was cut back by 8 bases and J by 7 bases. CDR3 length: 17 residues. This CDR3 reads CASRNGGATQGEVEAFF. The CDR3 nucleotides are TGTGCCAGCCGTAACGGTGGGGCCACACAGGGGGAGGTTGAAGCTTTCTTT.

This chain links TRBV7-8 with TRBJ2-1, with a possible D match to TRBD2 (5 bases). The DNA end is more similar to TRBJ2-7, so the J call may be wrong. CDR3 length: 16 residues. CDR1 SGHVS and CDR2 FQNEAQ come from the germline V gene. This CDR3 is CASSLIVGSSHNEQYF. CDR3 DNA sequence: TGTGCCAGCAGCTTAATCGTTGGGAGCTCCCACAATGAGCAGTACTTC.

This clonotype was seen only a few times. The chain has TRBV5-5 and TRBJ2-1; maybe TRBD1 (8 bases). CDR3 length: 14 amino acids. Germline CDR1 reads SGHKS; CDR2 reads YYEKEE (reference sequence). V shed 8 bases and J shed 4 bases, with 16 bases lying between them. The DNA for the CDR3 is TGTGCCAGTCACTACAGGGGGGGATACAATGAGCAGTTCTTC. It is translated as CASHYRGGYNEQFF.

The chain couples TRBV12-3 or TRBV12-4 to TRBJ1-5; a possible D gene is TRBD1 (6 bases). This CDR3 comprises 18 residues. With 3 bases removed from V and 2 bases from J, the gap between germline ends came to 20 bases. CDR3 sequence: CASSFPPRNRDRNQPQHF. CDR3 sequence (DNA): TGTGCCAGCAGTTTCCCCCCTCGTAACAGGGATCGCAATCAGCCCCAGCATTTT.

The gene calls are TRBV5-5 and TRBJ2-3; 7 bases agree with TRBD1. V was clipped by 5 bases and J by 0 bases; unmatched bases: 6. Germline V gene lookup returns CDR1 SGHKS and CDR2 YYEKEE (reference sequence). The CDR3 has 15 amino acids. The CDR3 spells CASSTGQASTDTQYF. The CDR3 DNA reads TGTGCCAGCAGTACTGGACAGGCCAGCACAGATACGCAGTATTTT.

This clonotype was found a few times. The V gene is TRBV6-2 or TRBV6-3, the J gene TRBJ2-1; the match to TRBD2 covers 9 bases. Germline CDR1 and CDR2: MNHEY and SVGEGT. There are 15 residues in the CDR3. Trimming took 6 bases from V and 3 from J; bases not matched to a gene: 6. CDR3 protein: CASSRTSDFYNEQFF. Written as DNA, the CDR3 is TGTGCCAGCAGCCGGACTAGCGATTTCTACAATGAGCAGTTCTTC.

The chain couples TRBV4-1 to TRBJ1-4, with TRBD1 matching over 10 bases. The V gene's germline CDR1 is MGHRA and CDR2 YSYEKL. J lost 6 bases, V lost 2 bases, and 9 bases had no gene match. There are 17 residues in the CDR3. CDR3 loop: CASSQLSAGTGDEKLFF. Written as DNA, the CDR3 is TGCGCCAGCAGCCAACTAAGCGCCGGGACAGGGGATGAAAAACTGTTTTTT.

This clonotype was recorded a few times. The chain couples TRBV7-2 to TRBJ1-2, with TRBD1 identical over 8 bases. The CDR3 sequence is 16 residues long. After removal of 0 bases from V and 0 bases from J, the junction contained 3 bases not matched to a gene. Germline V gene sequence: CDR1 SGHTA, CDR2 FQGNSA. The CDR3 spells CASSLAAQGANYGYTF. CDR3 bases: TGTGCCAGCAGCTTAGCAGCACAGGGGGCTAACTATGGCTACACCTTC.

This chain links TRBV28 with TRBJ1-2; a possible D gene is TRBD1 (5 bases). The V gene's germline CDR1 is MDHEN and CDR2 SYDVKM. This CDR3 spans 16 amino acids. V was trimmed by 7 bases and J by 4 bases, leaving 22 bases between them. The CDR3: CASNLIPGQTFYGYTF. The CDR3 DNA sequence: TGTGCCAGCAACCTTATTCCGGGGCAGACCTTCTATGGCTACACCTTC.

The chain recombines TRBV7-2 with TRBJ2-7; D gene ambiguous. The CDR3 is 14 amino acids. In germline, CDR1 is SGHTA, CDR2 FQGNSA. Trimming stripped 3 bases from V and 2 bases from J, with 11 bases between. The CDR3: CASSFSGPTYEQYF. The CDR3 nucleotides read TGTGCCAGCAGCTTTTCAGGTCCTACCTACGAGCAGTACTTC.

This clonotype was seen a few times. This sequence joins TRBV12-3 or TRBV12-4 and TRBJ2-4, with D perhaps matching TRBD1 (6 bases). CDR3 length: 15 amino acids. The V end was cut by 3 bases, the J end by 4 bases, with 13 bases between. CDR3 residues: CASSFQTGLKNIQYF. The CDR3, as DNA: TGTGCCAGCAGTTTCCAGACAGGCTTGAAAAACATTCAGTACTTC.

Only a few counts were recorded for this clonotype. The rearrangement uses TRBV20-1 and TRBJ2-3, with D tentatively TRBD1 (6 bases). This CDR3 comprises 12 residues. Germline CDR1 reads DFQATT; CDR2 reads SNEGSKA (reference sequence). CDR3 in amino acids: CSVGHRTDTQYF. In DNA, the CDR3 is TGCAGCGTGGGACACCGCACAGATACGCAGTATTTT.

This clonotype has a handful of counts. The chain uses TRBV18 and TRBJ1-4, with no clear D. The CDR3 spans 16 residues. Looked up from germline, CDR1 is KGHSH and CDR2 is LQKENI. V lost 2 bases to trimming and J lost 2 bases, with 12 bases between them. CDR3 region: CASSPGGGVTNEKLFF. The CDR3 nucleotides are TGTGCCAGCTCACCAGGTGGAGGAGTCACTAATGAAAAACTGTTTTTT.

In this sample, this clonotype turned up a few times. The rearrangement joins TRBV4-1 to TRBJ1-2; maybe TRBD1 (6 bases). The germline V gene encodes CDR1 MGHRA and CDR2 YSYEKL. Trimming removed 4 bases from V and 2 bases from J, with 14 bases in between. The CDR3 contains 15 residues. The CDR3 region is CASSPQGTNNYGYTF. CDR3 DNA: TGCGCCAGCAGCCCTCAGGGGACAAACAACTATGGCTACACCTTC.

This clonotype was found many times. This chain joins TRBV9 and TRBJ2-1; D gene uncertain. Germline CDR1 SGDLS, CDR2 YYNGEE. V shed 0 bases and J shed 10 bases, with 11 bases lying between them. CDR3 size: 13 residues. This CDR3 is CASSVGGKSEQFF. DNA for the CDR3: TGTGCCAGCAGCGTAGGAGGTAAATCGGAGCAGTTCTTC. Together with reference TRBV9 and TRBJ2-1, the CDR3 gives the full variable domain: DSGVTQTPKHLITATGQRVTLRCSPRSGDLSVYWYQQSLDQGLQFLIQYYNGEERAKGNILERFSAQQFPDLHSELNLSSLELGDSALYFCASSVGGKSEQFFGPGTRLTVL.

Concerning this clonotype: An end of the junction differs from the germline gene, which may be a read error. V is TRBV2 and J is TRBJ2-2; no firm D call. Germline V lookup: CDR1 SNHLY, CDR2 FYNNEI. CDR3 size: 18 residues. This CDR3 is CASSPLGAAASNTGELFF. As DNA, the CDR3 is TGTGCCAGCAGCCCGCTAGGAGCTGCGGCCTCGAACACCGGCGAGCTGTTTTTT.

A remark on this clonotype: An end of the junction differs from the germline gene, which may be a read error. This rearrangement joins TRBV20-1 to TRBJ2-7; TRBD2 matches 9 bases. The CDR3 extends over 15 amino acids. Germline loops: CDR1 DFQATT, CDR2 SNEGSKA (reference sequence). Here the CDR3 DNA reads TGCAGTGCTAGAGATCGGGGACTAGCATCCTCCGAGCAGTACTTC. It yields the protein CSARDRGLASSEQYF.

The chain employs TRBV20-1 and TRBJ1-4; no firm D call. Per germline, CDR1 DFQATT and CDR2 SNEGSKA (reference sequence). This CDR3 region has 13 residues. The V gene lost 4 bases and the J gene lost 0 bases, with 6 bases spanning the gap. The CDR3 here is CSAKESTNEKLFF. CDR3 nucleotide sequence: TGCAGTGCTAAGGAGTCAACTAATGAAAAACTGTTTTTT.